The rows below give T cell receptor beta chains drawn from one sample of a study of Graves' ophthalmopathy and Graves' hyperthyroidism. Via MiXCR, TCRdb re-called the multiplex PCR reads, giving one row per CDR3 protein. The sample includes about 220,000 distinct CDR3 sequences, 20% to 25% seen only once; the top ten take approximately 39%. Sample: peripheral blood. These receptors all come from a woman aged 50 to 60 with Graves' ophthalmopathy. CDR3s include the opening cysteine and the closing phenylalanine or tryptophan. A D gene is named only where the DNA matches it firmly. The listing skips clone size in some rows; elsewhere it reads once, few, many or a size class.

abundance: many; v_gene: TRBV12-5; j_gene: TRBJ2-5; d_gene: TRBD2; CDR3aa: CASGSLAGDGETQYF; CDR3nt: TGTGCTAGTGGTTCCCTAGCGGGAGATGGCGAGACCCAGTACTTC
abundance: many; v_gene: TRBV5-5; j_gene: TRBJ2-7; d_gene: TRBD2; CDR3aa: CASGDEREIYEQYF; CDR3nt: TGTGCCAGCGGCGACGAGCGGGAGATCTACGAGCAGTACTTC
abundance: many; v_gene: TRBV20-1; j_gene: TRBJ2-7; d_gene: TRBD2; CDR3aa: CSARGTSGRTSSYEQYF; CDR3nt: TGCAGTGCTAGGGGGACTAGCGGGCGGACGAGCTCCTACGAGCAGTACTTC
abundance: -; v_gene: TRBV11-2; j_gene: TRBJ1-1; d_gene: -; CDR3aa: CASSFAQGLYTEAFF; CDR3nt: TGTGCCAGCAGCTTTGCACAGGGTCTGTACACTGAAGCTTTCTTT
abundance: -; v_gene: TRBV28; j_gene: TRBJ2-4; d_gene: -; CDR3aa: CASARGTDNIQYF; CDR3nt: TGTGCCAGCGCTCGCGGGACTGACAACATTCAGTACTTC
abundance: many; v_gene: TRBV6-5; j_gene: TRBJ2-7; d_gene: -; CDR3aa: CASSYGPISASYEQYF; CDR3nt: TGTGCCAGCAGTTACGGGCCGATCTCAGCATCCTACGAGCAGTACTTC
abundance: many; v_gene: TRBV6-1; j_gene: TRBJ2-7; d_gene: TRBD2; CDR3aa: CASSELAGGPAPYEQYF; CDR3nt: TGTGCCAGCAGTGAATTAGCGGGAGGACCTGCCCCCTACGAGCAGTACTTC
abundance: many; v_gene: TRBV19; j_gene: TRBJ1-2; d_gene: -; CDR3aa: CASTGHLVYGYTF; CDR3nt: TGTGCCAGTACGGGACACCTCGTCTATGGCTACACCTTC
abundance: many; v_gene: TRBV7-3; j_gene: TRBJ2-5; d_gene: -; CDR3aa: CASSFPEIGTPRKETQYF; CDR3nt: TGTGCCAGCAGCTTCCCTGAAATTGGGACTCCCCGAAAAGAGACCCAGTACTTC
abundance: many; v_gene: TRBV6-2/TRBV6-3; j_gene: TRBJ2-7; d_gene: TRBD2; CDR3aa: CASGLAGPYEQYF; CDR3nt: TGTGCCAGCGGACTAGCGGGACCTTACGAGCAGTACTTC
abundance: many; v_gene: TRBV2; j_gene: TRBJ2-7; d_gene: TRBD2; CDR3aa: CASSEAGRGLAGQYEQYF; CDR3nt: TGTGCCAGCAGTGAAGCGGGGCGAGGACTAGCGGGCCAATACGAGCAGTACTTC
abundance: many; v_gene: TRBV2; j_gene: TRBJ1-1; d_gene: -; CDR3aa: CATHRRENTEAFF; CDR3nt: TGTGCCACCCATAGGCGGGAGAACACTGAAGCTTTCTTT
abundance: many; v_gene: TRBV25-1; j_gene: TRBJ2-1; d_gene: -; CDR3aa: CASSDSQQPAQFF; CDR3nt: TGTGCCAGCAGTGATAGCCAACAGCCGGCCCAGTTCTTC
abundance: many; v_gene: TRBV6-5; j_gene: TRBJ1-2; d_gene: -; CDR3aa: CASSYRRGAEGYTF; CDR3nt: TGTGCCAGCAGTTACCGGCGGGGGGCGGAAGGCTACACCTTC
abundance: many; v_gene: TRBV19; j_gene: TRBJ1-5; d_gene: -; CDR3aa: CASSPTEWGNQPQHF; CDR3nt: TGTGCCAGTAGTCCTACAGAGTGGGGCAATCAGCCCCAGCATTTT
abundance: many; v_gene: TRBV7-8; j_gene: TRBJ1-2; d_gene: -; CDR3aa: CASSPVPNYGYTF; CDR3nt: TGTGCCAGCAGCCCGGTGCCCAACTATGGCTACACCTTC
abundance: -; v_gene: TRBV6-4; j_gene: TRBJ2-2; d_gene: TRBD1; CDR3aa: CASKGTANTGELFF; CDR3nt: TGTGCCTCAAAGGGGACAGCGAACACCGGGGAGCTGTTTTTT
abundance: many; v_gene: TRBV6-1; j_gene: TRBJ2-2; d_gene: -; CDR3aa: CASTVDSTGELFF; CDR3nt: TGTGCCAGCACCGTTGACAGCACCGGGGAGCTGTTTTTT
abundance: -; v_gene: TRBV5-6; j_gene: TRBJ2-5; d_gene: -; CDR3aa: CASSFLGVWETQYF; CDR3nt: TGTGCCAGCAGCTTTCTAGGGGTGTGGGAGACCCAGTACTTC
abundance: -; v_gene: TRBV11-2; j_gene: TRBJ2-7; d_gene: -; CDR3aa: CASSLDQVRSYEQYF; CDR3nt: TGTGCCAGCAGCTTAGATCAAGTGCGGAGCTACGAGCAGTACTTC
abundance: -; v_gene: TRBV27; j_gene: TRBJ2-5; d_gene: TRBD2; CDR3aa: CASSTPGLAGEETQYF; CDR3nt: TGTGCCAGCAGTACTCCGGGACTAGCGGGAGAGGAGACCCAGTACTTC
abundance: many; v_gene: TRBV7-8; j_gene: TRBJ1-1; d_gene: TRBD1; CDR3aa: CASKGTGWDTEAFF; CDR3nt: TGTGCCAGCAAAGGGACAGGGTGGGACACTGAAGCTTTCTTT
abundance: many; v_gene: TRBV20-1; j_gene: TRBJ1-1; d_gene: TRBD1; CDR3aa: CSAVTGTGPAEAFF; CDR3nt: TGCAGTGCCGTTACCGGGACAGGACCCGCTGAAGCTTTCTTT
abundance: many; v_gene: TRBV6-2/TRBV6-3; j_gene: TRBJ2-6; d_gene: -; CDR3aa: CASALSGANVLTF; CDR3nt: TGTGCCAGCGCGCTCTCTGGGGCCAACGTCCTGACTTTC
abundance: -; v_gene: TRBV6-1; j_gene: TRBJ1-5; d_gene: -; CDR3aa: CASSELGQGRNQPQHF; CDR3nt: TGTGCCAGCAGTGAATTGGGGCAGGGCCGCAATCAGCCCCAGCATTTT
abundance: -; v_gene: TRBV12-3/TRBV12-4; j_gene: TRBJ2-7; d_gene: -; CDR3aa: CASSLGGLSAYF; CDR3nt: TGTGCCAGCAGTCTCGGAGGCCTGTCGGCGTACTTC
abundance: many; v_gene: TRBV20-1; j_gene: TRBJ2-7; d_gene: -; CDR3aa: CSARRGIEQYF; CDR3nt: TGCAGTGCGAGAAGAGGGATCGAGCAGTACTTC
abundance: -; v_gene: TRBV28; j_gene: TRBJ2-5; d_gene: TRBD2; CDR3aa: CASSWRGLAVQETQYF; CDR3nt: TGTGCCAGCAGTTGGAGAGGACTAGCGGTACAAGAGACCCAGTACTTC
abundance: -; v_gene: TRBV6-1; j_gene: TRBJ2-7; d_gene: TRBD2; CDR3aa: CASSARTSGSYEQYF; CDR3nt: TGTGCCAGCAGCGCTAGGACTAGCGGGAGTTACGAGCAGTACTTC
abundance: many; v_gene: TRBV20-1; j_gene: TRBJ2-5; d_gene: -; CDR3aa: CSASSGQQETQYF; CDR3nt: TGCAGTGCTAGTTCGGGACAACAAGAGACCCAGTACTTC
abundance: many; v_gene: TRBV20-1; j_gene: TRBJ2-7; d_gene: -; CDR3aa: CSARPGTDGYEQYF; CDR3nt: TGCAGTGCTAGACCCGGGACCGACGGCTACGAGCAGTACTTC
abundance: many; v_gene: TRBV12-3/TRBV12-4; j_gene: TRBJ2-5; d_gene: -; CDR3aa: CASSLATGTPFQETQYF; CDR3nt: TGTGCCAGCAGTTTAGCAACGGGGACTCCGTTCCAAGAGACCCAGTACTTC
abundance: many; v_gene: TRBV20-1; j_gene: TRBJ2-5; d_gene: -; CDR3aa: CSAVSEGLETQYF; CDR3nt: TGCAGTGCTGTATCTGAGGGCTTGGAGACCCAGTACTTC
abundance: many; v_gene: TRBV7-9; j_gene: TRBJ2-7; d_gene: TRBD2; CDR3aa: CASSLQAGLYEQYF; CDR3nt: TGTGCCAGCAGCTTACAAGCGGGACTATACGAGCAGTACTTC
abundance: -; v_gene: TRBV10-3; j_gene: TRBJ1-5; d_gene: TRBD1; CDR3aa: CAASGTDNQPQHF; CDR3nt: TGTGCCGCGTCCGGGACAGACAATCAGCCCCAGCATTTT
abundance: many; v_gene: TRBV7-3; j_gene: TRBJ1-2; d_gene: -; CDR3aa: CASSQGRKGGYTF; CDR3nt: TGTGCCAGCAGCCAGGGACGGAAGGGTGGCTACACCTTC
abundance: many; v_gene: TRBV7-6; j_gene: TRBJ2-7; d_gene: TRBD2; CDR3aa: CASSPGAMGRDEQYF; CDR3nt: TGTGCCAGCAGCCCCGGGGCGATGGGGAGGGACGAGCAGTACTTC
abundance: once; v_gene: TRBV27; j_gene: TRBJ2-6; d_gene: TRBD1; CDR3aa: CATRQGANSGANVLTF; CDR3nt: TGTGCCACTCGACAGGGCGCGAACTCTGGGGCCAACGTCCTGACTTTC
abundance: few; v_gene: TRBV27; j_gene: TRBJ2-3; d_gene: -; CDR3aa: CASSLYVWAGPSTDTQYF; CDR3nt: TGTGCCAGCAGTTTATATGTCTGGGCAGGCCCTAGCACAGATACGCAGTATTTT
abundance: many; v_gene: TRBV12-3/TRBV12-4; j_gene: TRBJ2-7; d_gene: -; CDR3aa: CVTSSGSSYEQYF; CDR3nt: TGTGTCACCAGCTCAGGGAGTTCCTACGAGCAGTACTTC
abundance: many; v_gene: TRBV30; j_gene: TRBJ1-2; d_gene: -; CDR3aa: CAWSGDTAIYGYTF; CDR3nt: TGTGCCTGGAGTGGGGACACGGCGATCTATGGCTACACCTTC
abundance: few; v_gene: TRBV11-2; j_gene: TRBJ2-2; d_gene: TRBD2; CDR3aa: CASLAGGYTGELFF; CDR3nt: TGTGCCAGCTTAGCGGGAGGGTACACCGGGGAGCTGTTTTTT
abundance: few; v_gene: TRBV14; j_gene: TRBJ2-5; d_gene: -; CDR3aa: CASSLALWETQYF; CDR3nt: TGTGCCAGCAGCCTTGCACTATGGGAGACCCAGTACTTC
abundance: -; v_gene: TRBV30; j_gene: TRBJ1-5; d_gene: TRBD1; CDR3aa: CAWETGEGQPQHF; CDR3nt: TGTGCCTGGGAGACAGGGGAGGGTCAGCCCCAGCATTTT
abundance: many; v_gene: TRBV7-9; j_gene: TRBJ2-7; d_gene: -; CDR3aa: CATTGDKVQQYF; CDR3nt: TGTGCCACCACTGGGGACAAGGTCCAGCAGTACTTC
abundance: many; v_gene: TRBV11-2; j_gene: TRBJ2-5; d_gene: TRBD2; CDR3aa: CASRAGLAMGETQYF; CDR3nt: TGTGCCAGCAGAGCGGGACTAGCTATGGGAGAGACCCAGTACTTC
abundance: -; v_gene: TRBV12-5; j_gene: TRBJ2-7; d_gene: -; CDR3aa: CARRSYEQYF; CDR3nt: TGTGCTAGGCGGTCCTACGAGCAGTACTTC
abundance: -; v_gene: TRBV20-1; j_gene: TRBJ1-6; d_gene: -; CDR3aa: CSANQGYYSPLHF; CDR3nt: TGCAGTGCTAACCAGGGCTACTATTCACCCCTCCACTTT
abundance: many; v_gene: TRBV11-2; j_gene: TRBJ1-1; d_gene: TRBD1; CDR3aa: CASSWRTGPNTEAFF; CDR3nt: TGTGCCAGCAGCTGGCGGACAGGGCCTAACACTGAAGCTTTCTTT
abundance: few; v_gene: TRBV7-8; j_gene: TRBJ1-3; d_gene: -; CDR3aa: CASSLWGASGNTIYF; CDR3nt: TGTGCCAGCAGCTTATGGGGGGCCTCTGGAAACACCATATATTTT
abundance: many; v_gene: TRBV2; j_gene: TRBJ2-7; d_gene: TRBD1; CDR3aa: CASRVDRDSSYEQYF; CDR3nt: TGTGCCAGCAGGGTAGACCGGGACAGCTCCTACGAGCAGTACTTC
abundance: -; v_gene: TRBV30; j_gene: TRBJ1-1; d_gene: -; CDR3aa: CAWSVRPGNTEAFF; CDR3nt: TGTGCCTGGAGTGTACGGCCCGGGAACACTGAAGCTTTCTTT
abundance: many; v_gene: TRBV7-6; j_gene: TRBJ2-5; d_gene: -; CDR3aa: CASSPPGGGEETQYF; CDR3nt: TGTGCCAGCAGCCCCCCGGGAGGGGGCGAAGAGACCCAGTACTTC
abundance: -; v_gene: TRBV6-5; j_gene: TRBJ2-7; d_gene: -; CDR3aa: CASSFRPETAYEQYF; CDR3nt: TGTGCCAGCAGTTTTCGGCCTGAGACCGCCTACGAGCAGTACTTC
abundance: many; v_gene: TRBV7-9; j_gene: TRBJ2-7; d_gene: TRBD1; CDR3aa: CASSLAGTGSHEQYF; CDR3nt: TGTGCCAGCAGCCTTGCCGGGACAGGGTCGCACGAGCAGTACTTC
abundance: few; v_gene: TRBV9; j_gene: TRBJ1-2; d_gene: TRBD1; CDR3aa: CASSSGGVYGYTF; CDR3nt: TGTGCCAGCAGCTCAGGGGGAGTCTATGGCTACACCTTC
abundance: many; v_gene: TRBV4-1; j_gene: TRBJ2-7; d_gene: -; CDR3aa: CASSQGWLGGYEQYF; CDR3nt: TGCGCCAGCAGCCAAGGATGGTTAGGAGGCTACGAGCAGTACTTC
abundance: many; v_gene: TRBV6-4; j_gene: TRBJ2-7; d_gene: TRBD2; CDR3aa: CASSTGLAVYEQYF; CDR3nt: TGTGCCAGCAGCACGGGACTAGCGGTATACGAGCAGTACTTC
abundance: many; v_gene: TRBV28; j_gene: TRBJ2-7; d_gene: -; CDR3aa: CASSSPSGGPYEQYF; CDR3nt: TGTGCCAGCAGTTCGCCGTCCGGGGGACCCTACGAGCAATACTTC